The 9 T cell receptor beta chains below were found in one sample sequenced in a study of blood T cell repertoires in COVID-19. Data came from immunoSEQ multiplex PCR; TCRdb stores just in-frame clones and leaves some out. The sample shows about 91,000 clones, about four fifths of them seen only once. Sequencing used peripheral blood. The receptors were gathered from a man in his 70s with acute or convalescent COVID-19.

This clone was seen more than once but under ten times. The chain has TRBV5-4 and TRBJ2-7; TRBD2 matches at 10 bases. V trimming: 3 bases; J trimming: 3 bases; junction bases outside the gene matches: 6. The CDR3 runs 15 residues. Germline V gene data show CDR1 as SGHNT and CDR2 as YYREEE (reference sequence). The CDR3 is CASSSGTSVDYEQYF. The DNA of the CDR3 is TGTGCCAGCAGCTCCGGGACTAGCGTAGACTACGAGCAGTACTTC.

The chain links TRBV5-4 to TRBJ2-3; tentatively, D is TRBD1 (6 bases). Germline loops: CDR1 SGHNT, CDR2 YYREEE (reference sequence). V shed 0 bases and J shed 3 bases, with 14 bases lying between them. This CDR3 contains 16 residues. The CDR3 loop is CASSLVAGGRTDTQYF. CDR3 nucleotide sequence: TGTGCCAGCAGCTTGGTGGCTGGGGGCAGGACAGATACGCAGTATTTT.

The J gene is TRBJ2-5, the V gene TRBV6-2 or TRBV6-3, with D uncertain. CDR1 and CDR2 from the germline V gene are MNHEY and SVGEGT. V shed 2 bases and J shed 0 bases, with 7 bases lying between them. This CDR3 region has 14 residues. The CDR3 DNA is TGTGCCAGCAGTTACACTCACGACCAAGAGACCCAGTACTTC. Its translation is CASSYTHDQETQYF.

This chain connects TRBV29-1 to TRBJ2-2; no firm D call. With 3 bases removed from V and 1 base from J, the gap between germline ends came to 6 bases. This CDR3 spans 13 amino acids. Germline-derived CDR1 and CDR2 are SQVTM and ANQGSEA. The CDR3 sequence is CSVDYWNTGELFF. CDR3 coding DNA: TGCAGCGTTGACTATTGGAACACCGGGGAGCTGTTTTTT.

The chain employs TRBV15 and TRBJ1-2; no clear D gene. This CDR3 comprises 12 residues. The germline V and J ends were trimmed by 3 bases and 7 bases, with 9 bases remaining between them. Looked up from germline, CDR1 is LNHNV and CDR2 is YYDKDF (reference sequence). The DNA of the CDR3 is TGTGCCACCAGCAGCCGAGGAACTGGCTACACCTTC. Translation: CATSSRGTGYTF. Full variable domain (rest looked up from reference TRBV15 and TRBJ1-2): DAMVIQNPRYQVTQFGKPVTLSCSQTLNHNVMYWYQQKSSQAPKLLFHYYDKDFNNEADTPDNFQSRRPNTSFCFLDIRSPGLGDTAMYLCATSSRGTGYTFGSGTRLTVV.

This chain connects TRBV28 to TRBJ2-4; TRBD2 matches at 8 bases. This CDR3 has 16 residues. Germline values: CDR1 MDHEN, CDR2 SYDVKM. With V trimmed by 5 bases and J by 0 bases, 6 bases remained unmatched. The CDR3 loop reads CASSRIAGIAKNIQYF. The DNA of the CDR3 is TGTGCCAGCAGTCGAATAGCGGGAATAGCCAAAAACATTCAGTACTTC. Using reference TRBV28 and TRBJ2-4 for the parts outside the CDR3, the full variable domain is DVKVTQSSRYLVKRTGEKVFLECVQDMDHENMFWYRQDPGLGLRLIYFSYDVKMKEKGDIPEGYSVSREKKERFSLILESASTNQTSMYLCASSRIAGIAKNIQYFGAGTRLSVL.

The V and J genes are TRBV10-3 and TRBJ2-1, with TRBD1 matching 10 bases. This CDR3 contains 15 residues. V dropped 0 bases and J dropped 9; count of bases not matched to a gene: 5. CDR1 ENHRY and CDR2 SYGVKD come from the germline V gene. Written as DNA, the CDR3 is TGTGCCATCAGTGAGTCGACAGGGGGCCGGGGTGAGCAGTTCTTC. It is translated as CAISESTGGRGEQFF.

This chain uses TRBV20-1 with TRBJ2-7, with unresolved D. CDR3 length equals 16 residues. Germline V lookup: CDR1 DFQATT, CDR2 SNEGSKA (reference sequence). Between the trimmed V and J ends, which lost 3 bases and 3 bases, there was a span of 21 bases. The CDR3 is CSASRPRVNDFYEQYF. Here the CDR3 DNA reads TGCAGTGCTAGTCGGCCTCGAGTTAACGACTTCTACGAGCAGTACTTC.

The rearrangement links TRBV19 to TRBJ2-2, with D perhaps TRBD2 (5 bases). The CDR3 length is 14 residues. Germline V gene lookup returns CDR1 LNHDA and CDR2 SQIVND (reference sequence). V lost 5 bases and J 3 bases, leaving 10 bases between the germline ends. CDR3 in amino acids: CASSLDWDTGELFF. CDR3 in DNA: TGTGCCAGTAGTTTGGACTGGGACACCGGGGAGCTGTTTTTT.